Shown below are 18 T cell receptor beta chains from a single sample sequenced in a study of technical replicates of blood from a handful of donors. The repertoire was sequenced with immunoSEQ multiplex PCR; TCRdb's copy has only in-frame clones and lacks some. The sample holds some 70,000 clones, approximately 97% seen once. The sequencing input was T cells isolated from PBMCs. The receptors were gathered from a human donor in good health.

The rearrangement joins TRBV27 to TRBJ1-2; 8 nucleotides agree with TRBD1. In germline, CDR1 is MNHEY, CDR2 SMNVEV (reference sequence). Trimming cost V 2 bases and J 8 bases; bases outside gene matches: 4. The CDR3 runs 13 residues. CDR3 sequence reads: CASSLDRGAGYTF. The CDR3, as DNA: TGTGCCAGCAGTTTAGACAGGGGCGCGGGCTACACCTTC.

The chain is built from TRBV7-7 and TRBJ2-5, with 8 positions matching TRBD2. The CDR3 has 11 amino acids. The germline V gene encodes CDR1 SSHAT and CDR2 FNYEAQ (reference sequence). The junction had 5 bases not matched to a gene; V was cut back by 10 bases and J by 7 bases. The CDR3 protein is CAIEAGGTQYF. CDR3 bases: TGTGCCATCGAGGCGGGGGGGACCCAGTACTTC.

The chain couples TRBV9 to TRBJ2-7; the D gene is possibly TRBD1 (5 bases). Germline CDR1 SGDLS, CDR2 YYNGEE. V lost 0 bases and J lost 0, with 10 bases in between. The CDR3 spans 15 residues. CDR3 in amino acids: CASSVVPQGSYEQYF. The CDR3 nucleotides read TGTGCCAGCAGCGTAGTCCCGCAGGGCTCCTACGAGCAGTACTTC.

The rearrangement joins TRBV2 to TRBJ1-1; D not resolved. The CDR3 sequence is 12 residues long. Germline V gene lookup returns CDR1 SNHLY and CDR2 FYNNEI. V was shortened by 3 bases and J by 2 bases, with 4 bases between the two germline ends. The CDR3 DNA reads as TGTGCCAGCAGTGAGGCTAACACTGAAGCTTTCTTT. Its translation: CASSEANTEAFF.

The genes are TRBV27 and TRBJ2-5; TRBD2 aligns across 13 bases. Germline CDR1 and CDR2: MNHEY and SMNVEV (reference sequence). The CDR3 has 13 residues. Germline trimming cut 8 bases from V and 4 bases from J; bases unmatched to any gene: 1. CDR3 DNA sequence: TGTGCCAGCCGGACTAGCGGGAGAGAGACCCAGTACTTC. It specifies CASRTSGRETQYF.

The V and J genes are TRBV23-1 and TRBJ1-5, with D hard to call. TRBV23-1 is an ORF, with its function uncertain. The CDR3 has 12 residues. V lost 0 bases, J lost 6 bases, and 3 bases lay in between. The CDR3 loop reads CASSQSAQPQHF. The CDR3 DNA reads TGCGCCAGCAGTCAATCAGCTCAGCCCCAGCATTTT.

This rearrangement joins TRBV5-3 to TRBJ1-5; D ambiguous. TRBV5-3 is assigned to the ORF class and has an uncertain function. The CDR3 totals 13 residues. The ends were cut back, 2 bases at V and 8 bases at J, with 11 bases in the middle. The CDR3 loop is CARSLNTGEPQHF. CDR3 coding DNA: TGTGCCAGAAGCTTAAATACGGGAGAGCCCCAGCATTTT.

This chain's CDR3 is CAYSDRAYEQYF. The CDR3 nucleotides read TGTGCCTATTCGGACAGGGCCTACGAGCAGTACTTC. The V gene is TRBV30, the J gene TRBJ2-7, with TRBD1 matching 8 bases. V lost 7 bases to trimming and J lost 2 bases; unmatched junction nucleotides: 4. Germline V lookup: CDR1 GTSNPN, CDR2 SVGIG (reference sequence). This CDR3 has 12 residues.

The genes are TRBV7-9 and TRBJ1-4; D is perhaps TRBD1 (6 bases). V was clipped by 4 bases and J by 7 bases, with 19 bases between them. Germline V gene data show CDR1 as SEHNR and CDR2 as FQNEAQ (reference sequence). This CDR3 contains 16 residues. The CDR3 protein is CASSSPSLGQREKLFF. CDR3 coding DNA: TGTGCCAGCAGCTCACCATCCCTTGGACAGCGTGAAAAACTGTTTTTT.

The chain employs TRBV2 and TRBJ2-1; 10 nucleotides line up with TRBD1. Germline V CDR1 and CDR2: SNHLY, FYNNEI. J gave up 7 bases and V 7 bases, and 7 bases lay outside the gene matches. There are 14 residues in the CDR3. CDR3 sequence reads: CASILGTGENEQFF. The CDR3 region has the DNA TGTGCCAGCATATTAGGGACAGGGGAGAATGAGCAGTTCTTC. The full variable domain, with the rest looked up from reference TRBV2 and TRBJ2-1, is EPEVTQTPSHQVTQMGQEVILRCVPISNHLYFYWYRQILGQKVEFLVSFYNNEISEKSEIFDDQFSVERPDGSNFTLKIRSTKLEDSAMYFCASILGTGENEQFFGPGTRLTVL.

The J gene is TRBJ2-7, the V gene TRBV28, with TRBD2 matching 7 bases. Trimming at V came to 2 bases and at J to 3 bases, leaving 7 bases not matched to a gene. Germline-derived CDR1 and CDR2 are MDHEN and SYDVKM. The CDR3 is 15 residues long. CDR3 sequence (DNA): TGTGCCAGCAGTTTAGCGGGGACTACCAGCTACGAGCAGTACTTC. Translating gives CASSLAGTTSYEQYF.

In DNA form, the CDR3 reads TGCGCCAGCAGCGACAGTGGGAACTATGGCTACACCTTC. This codes for CASSDSGNYGYTF. The chain has TRBV5-1 and TRBJ1-2; the D gene is possibly TRBD1 (5 bases). This CDR3 is 13 amino acids long. V was shortened by 4 bases and J by 2 bases, with 9 bases between the two germline ends. CDR1 is SGHRS and CDR2 is YFSETQ in the germline V gene.

V and J are TRBV10-1 and TRBJ1-1; 7 bases are shared with TRBD1. Losses at the gene ends were 4 bases for V and 5 bases for J; bases not matched to a gene: 4. Germline lookup yields CDR1 WNHNN and CDR2 SYGVQD (reference sequence). This CDR3 spans 13 amino acids. In DNA form, the CDR3 reads TGCGCCAGCAGTGCCCAGACAGGGACTGAAGCTTTCTTT. It yields the protein CASSAQTGTEAFF.

The chain links TRBV28 to TRBJ1-2; D perhaps matches TRBD1 (6 bases). The CDR3 contains 13 residues. Trimming took off 1 base at V and 4 bases at J, with 7 bases between the two ends. From germline, CDR1 is MDHEN and CDR2 SYDVKM. The CDR3 protein is CASSLSGVYGYTF. CDR3 nucleotide sequence: TGTGCCAGCAGTTTATCAGGGGTCTATGGCTACACCTTC.

This clone appeared a single time. The chain carries TRBV18 and TRBJ2-2; 7 bases are a match to TRBD1. The J segment lost 7 bases and the V segment lost 5 bases, leaving 7 bases of the junction unmatched. The CDR3 extends over 14 amino acids. Germline assignment: CDR1 KGHSH and CDR2 LQKENI. Written as DNA, the CDR3 is TGTGCCAGCTCAAAGGGGACAGACTACGGGGAGCTGTTTTTT. Translated, it gives CASSKGTDYGELFF. The full variable domain, its missing parts supplied by reference TRBV18 and TRBJ2-2, is NAGVMQNPRHLVRRRGQEARLRCSPMKGHSHVYWYRQLPEEGLKFMVYLQKENIIDESGMPKERFSAEFPKEGPSILRIQQVVRGDSAAYFCASSKGTDYGELFFGEGSRLTVL.

This clone was counted a single time. The V call is TRBV7-2, the J call TRBJ2-7; 7 bases are a match to TRBD2. V gave up 8 bases and J gave up 4 bases; unmatched junction bases: 5. Germline CDR1 SGHTA, CDR2 FQGNSA. The CDR3 extends over 12 amino acids. CDR3 sequence reads: CASGAGRYEQYF. CDR3 nucleotide sequence: TGTGCCAGCGGAGCGGGAAGATACGAGCAGTACTTC.

The chain recombines TRBV5-3 with TRBJ2-1, with TRBD2 identical over 8 bases. TRBV5-3 is reported as an ORF; its role is uncertain. Unmatched junction bases numbered 11, after V lost 4 bases and J lost 2 bases. This CDR3 is built from 17 residues. In nucleotides, the CDR3 is TGTGCCAGAAGCCTTGAGGGAGCGGGAGAGACCTACAATGAGCAGTTCTTC. It is translated as CARSLEGAGETYNEQFF.

The chain recombines TRBV12-5 with TRBJ2-1, with 15 nucleotides matching TRBD2. V was pared by 4 bases and J by 9 bases, with 4 bases of the junction left unmatched. CDR1 is LGHNT, CDR2 FRNRAP, per germline. The CDR3 contains 15 residues. In DNA, the CDR3 is TGTGCTAGTGGTTCCGGACTAGCGGGAGGGGGTGAGCAGTTCTTC. Residues: CASGSGLAGGGEQFF.